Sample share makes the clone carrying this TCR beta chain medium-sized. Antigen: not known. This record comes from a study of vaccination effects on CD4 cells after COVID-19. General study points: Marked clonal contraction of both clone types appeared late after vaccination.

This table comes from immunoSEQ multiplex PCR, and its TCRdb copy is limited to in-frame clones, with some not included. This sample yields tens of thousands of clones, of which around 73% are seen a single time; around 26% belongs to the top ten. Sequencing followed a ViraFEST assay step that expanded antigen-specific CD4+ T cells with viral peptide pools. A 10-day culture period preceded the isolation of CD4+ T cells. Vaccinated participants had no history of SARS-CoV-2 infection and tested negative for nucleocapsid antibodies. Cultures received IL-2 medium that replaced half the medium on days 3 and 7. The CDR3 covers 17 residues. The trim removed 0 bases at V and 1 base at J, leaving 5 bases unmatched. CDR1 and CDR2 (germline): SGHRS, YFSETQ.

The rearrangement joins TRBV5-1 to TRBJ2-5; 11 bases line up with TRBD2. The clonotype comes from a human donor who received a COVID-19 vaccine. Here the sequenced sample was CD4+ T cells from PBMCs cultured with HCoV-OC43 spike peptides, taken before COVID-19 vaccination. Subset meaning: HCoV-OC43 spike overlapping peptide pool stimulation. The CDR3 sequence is CASSLAIAGGPQETQYF. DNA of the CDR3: TGCGCCAGCAGCTTGGCCATAGCGGGGGGGCCCCAAGAGACCCAGTACTTC.